This T cell receptor (beta chain) appears in the sequencing data of a study of identical twins. Each CDR3 protein gets one entry after TCRdb re-called the 5' RACE reads with MiXCR. The repertoire includes approximately 890,000 distinct CDR3 sequences, 12% of them detected once, and 1.5% to 2% sits in the top ten. Of note for this clonotype: Its antigen is undetermined.

Study-wide results and caveats: Beta out-of-frame sequences showed weaker excess sharing between twins. The conclusions drew on cross-sectional statistical analysis instead of tracking the same donors. Models predicted too little out-of-frame TCR alpha sharing in monozygotic twins. One should note that invariant MAIT and iNKT cells could partly confound zero-insertion analyses.

In addition, the sample was reused for a study of yellow fever vaccine responses in identical twins.

The origin of this receptor is a woman in her late teens or twenties in good health. Sequenced sample: PBMCs.

The chain's CDR3 is CASSLALPENGVAFF. As DNA, the CDR3 is TGCGCCAGCAGCTTGGCGTTGCCCGAAAACGGGGTAGCTTTCTTT. V usage is TRBV5-1 and J usage is TRBJ1-1; D is ambiguous. The CDR3 runs 15 residues. V was cut by 0 bases and J by 10 bases, with 19 bases left in between. Germline V CDR1 and CDR2: SGHRS, YFSETQ.